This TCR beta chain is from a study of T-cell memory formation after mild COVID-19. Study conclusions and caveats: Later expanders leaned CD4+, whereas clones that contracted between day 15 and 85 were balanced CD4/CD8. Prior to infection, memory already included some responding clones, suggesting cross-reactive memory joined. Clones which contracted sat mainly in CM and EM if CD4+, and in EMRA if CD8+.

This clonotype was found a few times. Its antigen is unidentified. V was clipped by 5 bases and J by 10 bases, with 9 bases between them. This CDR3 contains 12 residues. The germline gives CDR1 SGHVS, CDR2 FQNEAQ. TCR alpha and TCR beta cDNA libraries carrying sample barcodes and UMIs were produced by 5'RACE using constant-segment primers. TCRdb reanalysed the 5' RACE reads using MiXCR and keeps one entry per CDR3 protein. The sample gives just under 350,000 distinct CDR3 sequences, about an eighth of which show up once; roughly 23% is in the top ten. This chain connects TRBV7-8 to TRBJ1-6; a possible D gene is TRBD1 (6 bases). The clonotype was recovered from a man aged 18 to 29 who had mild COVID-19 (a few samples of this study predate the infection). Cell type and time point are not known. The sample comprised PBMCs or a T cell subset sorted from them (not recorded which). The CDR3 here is CASSGGGSPLHF. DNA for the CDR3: TGTGCCAGCAGCGGAGGGGGGTCACCCCTCCACTTT.